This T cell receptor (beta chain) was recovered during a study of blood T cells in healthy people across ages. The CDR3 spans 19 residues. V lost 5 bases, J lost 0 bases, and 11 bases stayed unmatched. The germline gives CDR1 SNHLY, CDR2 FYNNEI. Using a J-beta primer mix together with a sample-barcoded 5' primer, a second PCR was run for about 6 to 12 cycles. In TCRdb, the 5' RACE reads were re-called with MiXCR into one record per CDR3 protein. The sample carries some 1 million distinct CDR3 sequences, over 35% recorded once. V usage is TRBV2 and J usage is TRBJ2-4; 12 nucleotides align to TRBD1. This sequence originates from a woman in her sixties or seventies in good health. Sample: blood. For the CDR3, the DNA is TGTGCCAGCAGTCACTCTCCGGGACAGGGGGCCTTAGCCAAAAACATTCAGTACTTC. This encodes CASSHSPGQGALAKNIQYF.